Listed below are T cell receptor beta chains from one sample, sequenced in a study of T-cell reconstitution after alpha-beta-depleted transplantation in children. One entry per CDR3 protein, called by TCRdb with MiXCR from the PCR reads. Here the sample spans approximately 980,000 distinct CDR3 sequences, about 29% being singletons. Here the sequenced sample was PBMCs, mostly from graft donor cells, taken 360 days after TCRalphabeta/CD19-depleted stem cell transplant. The receptors derive from a boy in the first two years of life who had a stem cell transplant for SCID, so the T cells may come from the graft donor. The CDR3 runs from the conserved cysteine through the conserved F or W. D genes are given only for firm matches. Only some rows state a clone size, as once, few, many or a class for expanded clones.

CDR3nt: TGTGCCAGCAGCTTTGGGCAGACCACGGGTTACTTC; CDR3aa: CASSFGQTTGYF; abundance: .; j_gene: TRBJ2-7; d_gene: .; v_gene: TRBV5-6
CDR3nt: TGTGCCAGCAGCGGGACACCTTACACTGAAGCTTTCTTT; CDR3aa: CASSGTPYTEAFF; abundance: .; j_gene: TRBJ1-1; d_gene: .; v_gene: TRBV9
CDR3nt: TGCGCCTCCGGGACAGGGCCCCCTCCGAACGAAAAACTGTTTTTT; CDR3aa: CASGTGPPPNEKLFF; abundance: .; j_gene: TRBJ1-4; d_gene: TRBD1; v_gene: TRBV4-1
CDR3nt: TGCAGTGCTAGAAGGATAGGTGGGGGCCCAAATAGGGAGACCCAGTACTTC; CDR3aa: CSARRIGGGPNRETQYF; abundance: .; j_gene: TRBJ2-5; d_gene: .; v_gene: TRBV20-1
CDR3nt: TGCAGTGCTACTGGGGCCTCTGGGGCCAACGTCCTGACTTTC; CDR3aa: CSATGASGANVLTF; abundance: once; j_gene: TRBJ2-6; d_gene: .; v_gene: TRBV20-1
CDR3nt: TGTGCCAGCAGTCCTACATGGATCTCCTACGAGCAGTACTTC; CDR3aa: CASSPTWISYEQYF; abundance: .; j_gene: TRBJ2-7; d_gene: .; v_gene: TRBV12-3/TRBV12-4
CDR3nt: TGTGCCAGCAGCGGAGGCCAGGGAGGGGAGACCCAGTACTTC; CDR3aa: CASSGGQGGETQYF; abundance: few; j_gene: TRBJ2-5; d_gene: TRBD2; v_gene: TRBV9
CDR3nt: TGTGCCAGCAGCCAAGCAGGGGGCTTTGAAGCTTTCTTT; CDR3aa: CASSQAGGFEAFF; abundance: .; j_gene: TRBJ1-1; d_gene: TRBD1; v_gene: TRBV6-6
CDR3nt: TGTGCCACCAGTGGCTACAATGAGCAGTTCTTC; CDR3aa: CATSGYNEQFF; abundance: .; j_gene: TRBJ2-1; d_gene: .; v_gene: TRBV15
CDR3nt: TGTGCCACCAGCAGAGATACGGCGGGGAGCTCCTACGAGCAGTACTTC; CDR3aa: CATSRDTAGSSYEQYF; abundance: .; j_gene: TRBJ2-7; d_gene: .; v_gene: TRBV15
CDR3nt: TGTGCCAGCAGACGACGGGTCGTCGGCAAAAACATTCAGTACTTC; CDR3aa: CASRRRVVGKNIQYF; abundance: .; j_gene: TRBJ2-4; d_gene: .; v_gene: TRBV6-4
CDR3nt: TGTGCCAGCAGTCGAAGGGGCCAGGGGAAGGAGACCCAGTACTTC; CDR3aa: CASSRRGQGKETQYF; abundance: .; j_gene: TRBJ2-5; d_gene: .; v_gene: TRBV6-1
CDR3nt: TGTGCCAGCAGTTATCTGGAAAGCTCCTACAATGAGCAGTTCTTC; CDR3aa: CASSYLESSYNEQFF; abundance: many; j_gene: TRBJ2-1; d_gene: .; v_gene: TRBV6-2/TRBV6-3
CDR3nt: TGTGCCAGCAGCCAGACAGTGGCCAAAAACATTCAGTACTTC; CDR3aa: CASSQTVAKNIQYF; abundance: few; j_gene: TRBJ2-4; d_gene: .; v_gene: TRBV12-3/TRBV12-4
CDR3nt: TGTGCCAGCAGTTCAACTGGGAATCCCACCAGTGAGCAGTTCTTC; CDR3aa: CASSSTGNPTSEQFF; abundance: .; j_gene: TRBJ2-1; d_gene: .; v_gene: TRBV28
CDR3nt: TGTGCCAGCAGCTTGCAATGGCGGACCCAAAAAGTCTACGAGCAGTACTTC; CDR3aa: CASSLQWRTQKVYEQYF; abundance: few; j_gene: TRBJ2-7; d_gene: .; v_gene: TRBV5-6
CDR3nt: TGTGCCAGCAGCTTAGAGGGGTCAGGGAACTACAATGAGCAGTTCTTC; CDR3aa: CASSLEGSGNYNEQFF; abundance: .; j_gene: TRBJ2-1; d_gene: .; v_gene: TRBV11-2
CDR3nt: TGTGCCAGCAGCCCTGCTCTCCGGACAGCCACTAGCACAGATACGCAGTATTTT; CDR3aa: CASSPALRTATSTDTQYF; abundance: few; j_gene: TRBJ2-3; d_gene: .; v_gene: TRBV4-2
CDR3nt: TGCAGACGTGAGGGCCACACTGAAGCTTTCTTT; CDR3aa: CRREGHTEAFF; abundance: .; j_gene: TRBJ1-1; d_gene: .; v_gene: TRBV29-1
CDR3nt: TGCAGTGCTCCCGGGTTCCAAGAGACCCAGTACTTC; CDR3aa: CSAPGFQETQYF; abundance: .; j_gene: TRBJ2-5; d_gene: .; v_gene: TRBV20-1
CDR3nt: TGTGCCAGCAGCTTTGAGGGAATGGGACAAGAGACCCAGTACTTC; CDR3aa: CASSFEGMGQETQYF; abundance: few; j_gene: TRBJ2-5; d_gene: .; v_gene: TRBV7-9
CDR3nt: TGCGCCAGCAGCGCCGGGGCCCTTGATTCACCCCTCCACTTT; CDR3aa: CASSAGALDSPLHF; abundance: .; j_gene: TRBJ1-6; d_gene: .; v_gene: TRBV5-1
CDR3nt: TGTGCCACCAGTGACCCTAACAGGGGACGGCAGCCCCAGCATTTT; CDR3aa: CATSDPNRGRQPQHF; abundance: few; j_gene: TRBJ1-5; d_gene: TRBD1; v_gene: TRBV24-1
CDR3nt: TGTGCCAGCAAACCGCCCCTCTCCTACGAGCAGTACTTC; CDR3aa: CASKPPLSYEQYF; abundance: .; j_gene: TRBJ2-7; d_gene: .; v_gene: TRBV6-2/TRBV6-3
CDR3nt: TGCAGCGTTGTTGGGGGGACTAGGATGGAGACCCAGTACTTC; CDR3aa: CSVVGGTRMETQYF; abundance: .; j_gene: TRBJ2-5; d_gene: TRBD2; v_gene: TRBV29-1
CDR3nt: TGCGCCAGCAGCCAAGATACCACTAGCGGGTACCCAGATACGCAGTATTTT; CDR3aa: CASSQDTTSGYPDTQYF; abundance: .; j_gene: TRBJ2-3; d_gene: TRBD2; v_gene: TRBV4-3
CDR3nt: TGTGCCAGCACCGGACAGGGGCTGCGCTACACCTTC; CDR3aa: CASTGQGLRYTF; abundance: .; j_gene: TRBJ1-2; d_gene: TRBD1; v_gene: TRBV12-3/TRBV12-4
CDR3nt: TGTGCCAGCAGGGAAGGGACCGGGGAGCTGTTTTTT; CDR3aa: CASREGTGELFF; abundance: .; j_gene: TRBJ2-2; d_gene: .; v_gene: TRBV12-3/TRBV12-4
CDR3nt: TGTGCCAGCAGCGTAGGGGACTCCTATGCGGGAGGTGTCACAGATACGCAGTATTTT; CDR3aa: CASSVGDSYAGGVTDTQYF; abundance: .; j_gene: TRBJ2-3; d_gene: TRBD2; v_gene: TRBV9
CDR3nt: TGCAGCGTTGAAGGAGGGGGGGCCTACGAGCAGTACTTC; CDR3aa: CSVEGGGAYEQYF; abundance: few; j_gene: TRBJ2-7; d_gene: .; v_gene: TRBV29-1
CDR3nt: TGTGCCAGCAGCTACATACGTATGGGCTTGCGAAAGGGCTACAATGAGCAGTTCTTC; CDR3aa: CASSYIRMGLRKGYNEQFF; abundance: few; j_gene: TRBJ2-1; d_gene: .; v_gene: TRBV6-5
CDR3nt: TGTGCCAGCACCACAGATTCCTATGGCTACACCTTC; CDR3aa: CASTTDSYGYTF; abundance: .; j_gene: TRBJ1-2; d_gene: .; v_gene: TRBV2
CDR3nt: TGTGCCAGCAGCTTAGCTCCCAGGGGGCTTACCTCTGGGGCCAACGTCCTGACTTTC; CDR3aa: CASSLAPRGLTSGANVLTF; abundance: .; j_gene: TRBJ2-6; d_gene: TRBD1; v_gene: TRBV7-6
CDR3nt: TGTGCCAGCAGTTACTTGGTAGCCGCTAACTATGGCTACACCTTC; CDR3aa: CASSYLVAANYGYTF; abundance: few; j_gene: TRBJ1-2; d_gene: .; v_gene: TRBV6-5
CDR3nt: TGTGCCAGCAGTCCGACGAGCACAGGGGGTCCTCGCAGCAATCAGCCCCAGCATTTT; CDR3aa: CASSPTSTGGPRSNQPQHF; abundance: .; j_gene: TRBJ1-5; d_gene: TRBD1; v_gene: TRBV6-1
CDR3nt: TGCAGTGCTAGAGCGGGGACCGGTGAAGCTTTCTTT; CDR3aa: CSARAGTGEAFF; abundance: few; j_gene: TRBJ1-1; d_gene: .; v_gene: TRBV20-1
CDR3nt: TGTGCCACCAGCAGAGATGGGGGGCTATTCGGAGATACGCAGTATTTT; CDR3aa: CATSRDGGLFGDTQYF; abundance: .; j_gene: TRBJ2-3; d_gene: .; v_gene: TRBV15
CDR3nt: TGTGCCATCAGTGGCGGTAGAAGGGGCAGGACGAACTATGGCTACACCTTC; CDR3aa: CAISGGRRGRTNYGYTF; abundance: .; j_gene: TRBJ1-2; d_gene: .; v_gene: TRBV10-3
CDR3nt: TGTGCCAGTTGGGGACTCCTCACAGATACGCAGTATTTT; CDR3aa: CASWGLLTDTQYF; abundance: .; j_gene: TRBJ2-3; d_gene: .; v_gene: TRBV6-1
CDR3nt: TGCAGTGCTATACCGACCGACTATAGCAATCAGCCCCAGCATTTT; CDR3aa: CSAIPTDYSNQPQHF; abundance: .; j_gene: TRBJ1-5; d_gene: .; v_gene: TRBV20-1
CDR3nt: TGTGCCAGCTCACTCCTCCAGGGAAGTGTCCTCGAGCAGTACTTC; CDR3aa: CASSLLQGSVLEQYF; abundance: few; j_gene: TRBJ2-7; d_gene: .; v_gene: TRBV18
CDR3nt: TGCAGCGAGAACCCAGGGATGGGGGAATATGGCTACACCTTC; CDR3aa: CSENPGMGEYGYTF; abundance: .; j_gene: TRBJ1-2; d_gene: .; v_gene: TRBV29-1
CDR3nt: TGCAGCACCCTCCGACAGGGACTAGCCAATGAGCAGTTCTTC; CDR3aa: CSTLRQGLANEQFF; abundance: .; j_gene: TRBJ2-1; d_gene: TRBD2; v_gene: TRBV29-1
CDR3nt: TGTGCCAGCAGAGACATGCCTGAAGCTTTCTTT; CDR3aa: CASRDMPEAFF; abundance: few; j_gene: TRBJ1-1; d_gene: .; v_gene: TRBV6-1
CDR3nt: TGTGCCAGCAGTCCCGGGACAGGGTTGGGGGAGACCCAGTACTTC; CDR3aa: CASSPGTGLGETQYF; abundance: few; j_gene: TRBJ2-5; d_gene: TRBD1; v_gene: TRBV12-3/TRBV12-4
CDR3nt: TGCGCCAGCAGCCAAGATCTAATTATTCGTATAAGATCCTTTAATGAGCAGTTCTTC; CDR3aa: CASSQDLIIRIRSFNEQFF; abundance: .; j_gene: TRBJ2-1; d_gene: .; v_gene: TRBV4-1
CDR3nt: TGTGCCAGCAGATTAGGGGGCACCGTGTGGCAGCCCCAGCATTTT; CDR3aa: CASRLGGTVWQPQHF; abundance: few; j_gene: TRBJ1-5; d_gene: TRBD1; v_gene: TRBV12-3/TRBV12-4
CDR3nt: TGCGCCAGCAGCTTGGCCGTCGACAGTGATGACGAGCAGTACTTC; CDR3aa: CASSLAVDSDDEQYF; abundance: .; j_gene: TRBJ2-7; d_gene: .; v_gene: TRBV5-1
CDR3nt: TGTGCCAGCAGTTACTCGATGGCGGGGGGGCACAATGAGCAGTTCTTC; CDR3aa: CASSYSMAGGHNEQFF; abundance: .; j_gene: TRBJ2-1; d_gene: TRBD2; v_gene: TRBV6-5
CDR3nt: TGTGCCAGCAGCTCAACTAGTCGCCTCAGGGGAGGGGAGAACACTGAAGCTTTCTTT; CDR3aa: CASSSTSRLRGGENTEAFF; abundance: few; j_gene: TRBJ1-1; d_gene: .; v_gene: TRBV11-1
CDR3nt: TGCGCCAGCAGCTTGTTGGGGAACACCGGGGAGCTGTTTTTT; CDR3aa: CASSLLGNTGELFF; abundance: many; j_gene: TRBJ2-2; d_gene: .; v_gene: TRBV5-1
CDR3nt: TGCAGCGCGAAGGAAGATACGCAGTATTTT; CDR3aa: CSAKEDTQYF; abundance: .; j_gene: TRBJ2-3; d_gene: .; v_gene: TRBV29-1
CDR3nt: TGTGCCATCGAAGCGGAAGATACGCAGTATTTT; CDR3aa: CAIEAEDTQYF; abundance: .; j_gene: TRBJ2-3; d_gene: .; v_gene: TRBV10-3
CDR3nt: TGCAGTGCTAGAAACCGAGGGGGTGGTTACGAGCAGTACTTC; CDR3aa: CSARNRGGGYEQYF; abundance: .; j_gene: TRBJ2-7; d_gene: .; v_gene: TRBV20-1
CDR3nt: TGTGCCAGCAGTTTATCCCGGACAGGGATTCCAGATACGCAGTATTTT; CDR3aa: CASSLSRTGIPDTQYF; abundance: few; j_gene: TRBJ2-3; d_gene: TRBD1; v_gene: TRBV27
CDR3nt: TGCAGCGTAACAGGGTGGGGGCCCACAGATACGCAGTATTTT; CDR3aa: CSVTGWGPTDTQYF; abundance: few; j_gene: TRBJ2-3; d_gene: .; v_gene: TRBV29-1